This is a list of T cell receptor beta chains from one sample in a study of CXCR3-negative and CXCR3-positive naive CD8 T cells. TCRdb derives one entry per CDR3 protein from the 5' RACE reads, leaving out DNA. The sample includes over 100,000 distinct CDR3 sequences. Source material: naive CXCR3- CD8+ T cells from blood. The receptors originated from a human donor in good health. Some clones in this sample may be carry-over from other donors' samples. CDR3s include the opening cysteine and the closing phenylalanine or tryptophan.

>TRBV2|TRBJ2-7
CASSERGRQYSLTYEQYF
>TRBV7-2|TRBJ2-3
CASSPWSGSGGSLDTQYF
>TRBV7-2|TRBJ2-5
CASSSPGLAAVQETQYF
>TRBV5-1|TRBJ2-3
CASSFSGGTTDTQYF
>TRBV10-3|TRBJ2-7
CAIRGDRVEQYF
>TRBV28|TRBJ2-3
CASSPGRWRDTQYF
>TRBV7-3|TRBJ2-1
CASSLTQGWGAYNEQFF
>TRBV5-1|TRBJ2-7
CASSLDGGGTYEQYF
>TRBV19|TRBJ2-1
CASSIGSGGYNEQFF
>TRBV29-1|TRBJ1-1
CSVDGSMNTEAFF
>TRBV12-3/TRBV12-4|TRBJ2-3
CASSAGTSGSEDTQYF
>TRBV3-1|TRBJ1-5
CASSQGGTGGYQPQHF
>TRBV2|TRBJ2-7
CASRTTSGSYEQYF
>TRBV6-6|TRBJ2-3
CASSYTHSTDTQYF
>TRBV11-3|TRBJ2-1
CASSLGAAQSSYNEQFF
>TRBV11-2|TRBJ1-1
CASSLQQGMNTEAFF
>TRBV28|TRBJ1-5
CASSLGGEGQPQHF
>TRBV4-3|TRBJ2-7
CASSQDWTGAYEQYF
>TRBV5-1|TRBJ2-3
CASSLTGSTDTQYF
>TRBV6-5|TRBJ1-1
CASSYGRLDRTEAFF
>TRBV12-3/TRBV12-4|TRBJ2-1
CASTDRRDMSYNEQFF
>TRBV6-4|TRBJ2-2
CASRWSSDKTGELFF
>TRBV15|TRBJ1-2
CATSRYPSFNYGYTF
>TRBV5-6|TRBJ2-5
CASSLANPSVGETQYF
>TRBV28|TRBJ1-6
CASSRERSSYNSPLHF
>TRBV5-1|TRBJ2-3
CASSLLGGGSTDTQYF
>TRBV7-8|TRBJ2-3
CASSQAGARGDTQYF
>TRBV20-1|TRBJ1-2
CSATDRSTEHGYTF
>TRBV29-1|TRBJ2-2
CSVVTENTGELFF
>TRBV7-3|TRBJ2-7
CASGTGGAYEQYF
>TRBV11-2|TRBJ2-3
CASSSVAGKTDTQYF
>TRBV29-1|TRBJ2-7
CSVEGDSYDQYF
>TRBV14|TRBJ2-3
CASSQALGGRTDTQYF
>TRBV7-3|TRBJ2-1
CASSLDATSTYNEQFF
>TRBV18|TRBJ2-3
CASSLSRGAMAAPGRGDTQYF
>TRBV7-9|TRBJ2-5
CASSKIGAGQEETQYF
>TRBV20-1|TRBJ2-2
CSGDSGRADTGELFF
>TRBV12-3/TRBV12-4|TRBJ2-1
CASTSGQGDNEQFF
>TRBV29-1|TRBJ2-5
CSVDGGARQETQYF
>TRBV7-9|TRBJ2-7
CASSLASRTSGSYEQYF
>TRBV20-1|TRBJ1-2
CSVISLGQGANYGYTF
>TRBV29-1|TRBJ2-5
CSVGQGAGETQYF
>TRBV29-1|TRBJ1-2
CSVETGAYGYTF
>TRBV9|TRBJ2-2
CASSAPGGRLNTGELFF
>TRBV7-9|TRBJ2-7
CASTENSPLIYEQYF
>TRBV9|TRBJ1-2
CASSGLDYGYTF
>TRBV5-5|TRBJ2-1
CASSLMIGAAYNEQFF
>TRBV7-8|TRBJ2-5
CASTLSGAGAETQYF
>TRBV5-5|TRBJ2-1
CASSLGLAYNEQFF
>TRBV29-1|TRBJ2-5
CSVLPGGGEETQYF
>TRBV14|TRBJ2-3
CASSQDLAGGNTDTQYF
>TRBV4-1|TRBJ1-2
CASSQETGGSSGYTF
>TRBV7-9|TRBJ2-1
CASSKGAGLAGNEQFF
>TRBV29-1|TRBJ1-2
CSVGGTDNYGYTF
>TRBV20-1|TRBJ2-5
CSASAVSGRAQETQYF